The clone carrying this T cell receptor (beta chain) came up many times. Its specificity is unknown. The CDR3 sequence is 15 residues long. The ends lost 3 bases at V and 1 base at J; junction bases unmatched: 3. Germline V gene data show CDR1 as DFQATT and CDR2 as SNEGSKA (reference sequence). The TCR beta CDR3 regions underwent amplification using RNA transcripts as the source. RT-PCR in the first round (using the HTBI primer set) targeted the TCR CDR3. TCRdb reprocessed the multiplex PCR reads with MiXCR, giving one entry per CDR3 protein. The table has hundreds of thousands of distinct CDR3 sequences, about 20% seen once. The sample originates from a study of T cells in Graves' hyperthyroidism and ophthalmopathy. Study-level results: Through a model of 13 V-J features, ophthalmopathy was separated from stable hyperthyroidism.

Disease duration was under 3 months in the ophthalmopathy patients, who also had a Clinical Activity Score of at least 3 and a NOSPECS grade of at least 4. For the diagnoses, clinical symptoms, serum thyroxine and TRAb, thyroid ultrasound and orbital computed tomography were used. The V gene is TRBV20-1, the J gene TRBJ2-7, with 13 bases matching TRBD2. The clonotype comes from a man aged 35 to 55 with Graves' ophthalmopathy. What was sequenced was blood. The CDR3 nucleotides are TGCAGTGCTAGTGGGGGACTAGCGGGATCCTACGAGCAGTACTTC. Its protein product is CSASGGLAGSYEQYF.